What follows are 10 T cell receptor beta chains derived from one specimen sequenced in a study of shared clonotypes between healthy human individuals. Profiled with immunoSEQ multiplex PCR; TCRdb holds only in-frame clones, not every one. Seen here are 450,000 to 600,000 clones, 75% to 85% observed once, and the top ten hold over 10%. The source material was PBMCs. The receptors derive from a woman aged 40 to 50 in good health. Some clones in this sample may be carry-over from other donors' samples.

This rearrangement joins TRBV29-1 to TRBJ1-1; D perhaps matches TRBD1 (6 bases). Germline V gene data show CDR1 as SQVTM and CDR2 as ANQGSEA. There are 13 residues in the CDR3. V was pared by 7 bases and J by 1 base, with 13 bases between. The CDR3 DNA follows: TGCAGCGCAGAATCACAGGGGAACACTGAAGCTTTCTTT. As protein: CSAESQGNTEAFF.

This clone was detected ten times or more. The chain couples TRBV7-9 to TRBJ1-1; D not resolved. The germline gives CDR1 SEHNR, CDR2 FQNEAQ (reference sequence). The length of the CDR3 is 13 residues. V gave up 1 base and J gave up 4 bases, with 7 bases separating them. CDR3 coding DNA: TGTGCCAGCAGCTTAGACGGGAGCACTGAAGCTTTCTTT. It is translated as CASSLDGSTEAFF.

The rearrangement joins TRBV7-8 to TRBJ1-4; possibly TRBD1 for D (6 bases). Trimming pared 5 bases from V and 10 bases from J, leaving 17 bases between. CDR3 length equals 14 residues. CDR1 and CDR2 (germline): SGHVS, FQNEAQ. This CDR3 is CASSPVVRGGKLFF. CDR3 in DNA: TGTGCCAGCAGCCCCGTCGTCAGGGGCGGAAAACTGTTTTTT.

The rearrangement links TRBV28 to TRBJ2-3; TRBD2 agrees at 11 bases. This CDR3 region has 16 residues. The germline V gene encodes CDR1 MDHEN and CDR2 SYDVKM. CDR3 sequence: CVAKPLAGGRPDTQYF. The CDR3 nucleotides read TGTGTCGCTAAACCCTTAGCGGGAGGGCGACCGGATACGCAGTATTTT. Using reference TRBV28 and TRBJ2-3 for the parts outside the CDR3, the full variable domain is DVKVTQSSRYLVKRTGEKVFLECVQDMDHENMFWYRQDPGLGLRLIYFSYDVKMKEKGDIPEGYSVSREKKERFSLILESASTNQTSMYLCVAKPLAGGRPDTQYFGPGTRLTVL.

The CDR3: CASSPRDRGSVETQYF. Written as DNA, the CDR3 is TGTGCCAGCAGCCCCCGGGACAGGGGAAGTGTGGAGACCCAGTACTTC. The chain joins TRBV9 to TRBJ2-5, with 10 bases identical to TRBD1. This CDR3 has 16 residues. Germline trimming cut 4 bases from V and 5 bases from J; bases unmatched to any gene: 11. CDR1 is SGDLS, CDR2 YYNGEE, per germline.

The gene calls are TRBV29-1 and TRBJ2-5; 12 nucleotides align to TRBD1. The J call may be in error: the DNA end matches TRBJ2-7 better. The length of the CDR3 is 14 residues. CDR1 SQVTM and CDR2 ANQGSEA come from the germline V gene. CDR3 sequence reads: CSVRGQGARDEQYF. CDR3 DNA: TGCAGCGTGCGGGGACAGGGGGCGAGGGACGAGCAGTACTTC.

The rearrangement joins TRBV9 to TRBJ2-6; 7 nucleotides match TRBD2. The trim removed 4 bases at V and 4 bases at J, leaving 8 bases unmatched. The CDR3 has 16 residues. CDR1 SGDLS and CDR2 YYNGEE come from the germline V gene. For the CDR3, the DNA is TGTGCCAGCAGCCCCAGGGAGGGGACCGGGGCCAACGTCCTGACTTTC. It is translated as CASSPREGTGANVLTF.

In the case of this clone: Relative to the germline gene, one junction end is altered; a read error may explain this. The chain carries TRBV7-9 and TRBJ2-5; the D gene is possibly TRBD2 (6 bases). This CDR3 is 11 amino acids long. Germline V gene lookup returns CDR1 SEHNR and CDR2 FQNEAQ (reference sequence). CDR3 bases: TGTGCCAGCAGCCAATCCCGGGACTCGGACTTC. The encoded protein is CASSQSRDSDF.

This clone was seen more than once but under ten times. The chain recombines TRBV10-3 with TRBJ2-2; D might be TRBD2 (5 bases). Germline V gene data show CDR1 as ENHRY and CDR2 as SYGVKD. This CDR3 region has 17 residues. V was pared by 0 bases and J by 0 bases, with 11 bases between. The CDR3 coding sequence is TGTGCCATCAGTGAGTCTAGGGAGAGAGCGAACACCGGGGAGCTGTTTTTT. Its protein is CAISESRERANTGELFF.

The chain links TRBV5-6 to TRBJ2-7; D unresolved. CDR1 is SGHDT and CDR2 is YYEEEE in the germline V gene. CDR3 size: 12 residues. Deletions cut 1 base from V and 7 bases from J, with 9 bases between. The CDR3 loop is CASSLWSGEQYF. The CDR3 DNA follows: TGTGCCAGCAGCTTGTGGTCCGGGGAGCAGTACTTC.